Below, 22 T cell receptor beta chains from the same sample are listed, as sequenced in a study of T-cell reconstitution after alpha-beta-depleted transplantation in children. Preparation of the TCRbeta library was carried out with unique molecular identifiers. One entry per CDR3 protein results from TCRdb running MiXCR on the PCR reads. The repertoire holds some 550,000 distinct CDR3 sequences, with 15% to 20% as singletons. The source material was PBMCs from the stem cell graft donor, sampled from the stem cell graft. Every receptor here comes from a human donor who donated a stem cell graft to a child with acute lymphoblastic leukemia.

The chain joins TRBV6-4 to TRBJ1-2; 9 positions agree with TRBD1. The germline CDR1 and CDR2 sequences are MRHNA and SNTAGT. This CDR3 comprises 21 residues. The trim removed 4 bases at V and 6 bases at J, leaving 27 bases unmatched. The CDR3 region has the DNA TGTGCCAGCAGTGCTCGACAGGGGGGCGTCTTCTTAGGGCCCCAGGAGGATGGCTACACCTTC. This gives the protein CASSARQGGVFLGPQEDGYTF.

The V call is TRBV12-3 or TRBV12-4, the J call TRBJ2-1, with D tentatively TRBD1 (6 bases). This CDR3 is built from 17 residues. Trimming took off 5 bases at V and 6 bases at J, with 23 bases between the two ends. CDR3 nucleotides: TGTGCCAGCAGTCGATCAGGGGAATCCCCTTCGGGCAATGAGCAGTTCTTC. Amino acid sequence: CASSRSGESPSGNEQFF.

This chain links TRBV20-1 with TRBJ2-5; D may correspond to TRBD1 or TRBD2 (6 bases each). The V and J ends lost 6 bases and 7 bases respectively, with 15 bases between them. Germline V CDR1 and CDR2: DFQATT, SNEGSKA (reference sequence). This CDR3 region has 12 residues. CDR3 loop: CSAPLGGGTQYF. For the CDR3, the DNA is TGCAGTGCCCCCCTAGGGGGAGGGACCCAGTACTTC.

V usage is TRBV4-1 and J usage is TRBJ2-2; possible D gene TRBD1, 6 bases. Per germline, CDR1 MGHRA and CDR2 YSYEKL. Trimming removed 4 bases at V and 5 bases at J, with 17 bases between. There are 16 residues in the CDR3. This CDR3 is CASSPLRGGKTGELFF. For the CDR3, the DNA is TGCGCCAGCAGCCCCCTCCGAGGGGGAAAGACCGGGGAGCTGTTTTTT.

In its sample, this clonotype was seen a few times. V and J are TRBV5-1 and TRBJ2-7; D is ambiguous. V shed 7 bases and J shed 2 bases, with 13 bases lying between them. Germline lookup yields CDR1 SGHRS and CDR2 YFSETQ. CDR3 length equals 13 residues. CDR3 DNA sequence: TGCGCCAGCGCAACCTCCGTAGCCTACGAGCAGTACTTC. Translating it yields CASATSVAYEQYF. Full variable domain (rest looked up from reference TRBV5-1 and TRBJ2-7): KAGVTQTPRYLIKTRGQQVTLSCSPISGHRSVSWYQQTPGQGLQFLFEYFSETQRNKGNFPGRFSGRQFSNSRSEMNVSTLELGDSALYLCASATSVAYEQYFGPGTRLTVT.

This chain links TRBV6-1 with TRBJ2-5; tentative D call: TRBD1 (6 bases). CDR1 and CDR2 from the germline V gene are MNHNS and SASEGT. The V gene lost 6 bases and the J gene lost 4 bases, with 21 bases spanning the gap. The CDR3 is 16 residues long. The CDR3 spells CASRSTGWASGETQYF. The DNA for the CDR3 is TGTGCCAGCAGATCGACAGGTTGGGCATCCGGAGAGACCCAGTACTTC.

This clonotype was detected a few times. The chain links TRBV9 to TRBJ1-6; D unclear. Germline values: CDR1 SGDLS, CDR2 YYNGEE. The CDR3 is 15 amino acids. Trimming cost V 3 bases and J 12 bases, with 19 bases left between them. The CDR3 is CASSGSGTPALPLHF. For the CDR3, the DNA is TGTGCCAGCAGCGGGTCCGGAACCCCCGCACTACCCCTCCACTTT.

Only a few counts were recorded for this clonotype. The V and J genes are TRBV2 and TRBJ2-2, with 8 bases identical to TRBD2. The CDR3 is made up of 15 amino acids. V lost 7 bases, J lost 0 bases, and 4 bases stayed unmatched. The germline V gene has CDR1 SNHLY and CDR2 FYNNEI. CDR3 nucleotides: TGTGCCAGCACCCTAGCGGGTACGAACACCGGGGAGCTGTTTTTT. This sequence encodes CASTLAGTNTGELFF.

This clonotype showed up just a few times. The genes are TRBV15 and TRBJ2-7; 9 bases map to TRBD1. The V and J ends lost 6 bases and 2 bases, in that order; junction bases with no gene match: 5. The CDR3 is made up of 14 amino acids. Germline V CDR1 and CDR2: LNHNV, YYDKDF (reference sequence). CDR3 DNA: TGTGCCACCAGTACCGGGACAGGGCCCTACGAGCAGTACTTC. Translation gives CATSTGTGPYEQYF.

This clonotype was counted ten times or more. The rearrangement uses TRBV7-9 and TRBJ1-1; TRBD1 matches 9 bases. This CDR3 spans 14 amino acids. The V gene's germline CDR1 is SEHNR and CDR2 FQNEAQ (reference sequence). With V trimmed by 4 bases and J by 5 bases, 5 bases remained unmatched. The CDR3 DNA sequence: TGTGCCAGCAGCTCGGACAGGGGATGGACTGAAGCTTTCTTT. Residues: CASSSDRGWTEAFF. Using reference TRBV7-9 and TRBJ1-1 for the parts outside the CDR3, the full variable domain is DTGVSQNPRHKITKRGQNVTFRCDPISEHNRLYWYRQTLGQGPEFLTYFQNEAQLEKSRLLSDRFSAERPKGSFSTLEIQRTEQGDSAMYLCASSSDRGWTEAFFGQGTRLTVV.

The rearrangement links TRBV5-6 to TRBJ1-1; TRBD1 agrees at 7 bases. V lost 4 bases, J lost 9 bases, and 9 bases stayed unmatched. The CDR3 is made up of 13 amino acids. Germline CDR1 and CDR2: SGHDT and YYEEEE. This CDR3 is CASSPGTAYKAFF. The CDR3 DNA follows: TGTGCCAGCAGCCCCGGGACAGCTTATAAAGCTTTCTTT. The whole variable domain, remainder taken from reference TRBV5-6 and TRBJ1-1, is DAGVTQSPTHLIKTRGQQVTLRCSPKSGHDTVSWYQQALGQGPQFIFQYYEEEERQRGNFPDRFSGHQFPNYSSELNVNALLLGDSALYLCASSPGTAYKAFFGQGTRLTVV.

This sequence joins TRBV6-1 and TRBJ2-7, with D perhaps TRBD1 (5 bases). V lost 11 bases and J lost 2, with 13 bases in between. Looked up from germline, CDR1 is MNHNS and CDR2 is SASEGT. This CDR3 is built from 12 residues. The CDR3 nucleotides are TGTGCCGTCGAGACAGAAACCTACGAGCAGTACTTC. Translated: CAVETETYEQYF.

This sequence joins TRBV19 and TRBJ2-5, with 10 nucleotides matching TRBD2. Germline V CDR1 and CDR2: LNHDA, SQIVND (reference sequence). The CDR3 runs 14 residues. The V segment lost 2 bases and the J segment 5 bases; nucleotides outside the gene matches: 2. CDR3: CASSILAGVETQYF. The DNA of the CDR3 is TGTGCCAGTAGTATACTAGCGGGAGTGGAGACCCAGTACTTC. The full variable domain, its missing parts supplied by reference TRBV19 and TRBJ2-5, is DGGITQSPKYLFRKEGQNVTLSCEQNLNHDAMYWYRQDPGQGLRLIYYSQIVNDFQKGDIAEGYSVSREKKESFPLTVTSAQKNPTAFYLCASSILAGVETQYFGPGTRLLVL.

CDR3 coding DNA: TGTGCCAGCAGTGAAATTTACTACGAGCAGTACTTC. This codes for CASSEIYYEQYF. This chain joins TRBV28 and TRBJ2-7, with D unresolved. The CDR3 sequence is 12 residues long. Germline V gene sequence: CDR1 MDHEN, CDR2 SYDVKM. The V and J ends lost 5 bases and 3 bases respectively, with 8 bases between them.

This chain joins TRBV20-1 and TRBJ2-5; 12 bases fit TRBD2. Germline loops: CDR1 DFQATT, CDR2 SNEGSKA (reference sequence). The CDR3 is made up of 15 amino acids. After removal of 7 bases from V and 5 bases from J, the junction contained 11 bases not matched to a gene. The CDR3, as DNA: TGCAGTGTCCCGTGGCTAGCGGGAGGGAAGGAGACCCAGTACTTC. Translation: CSVPWLAGGKETQYF.

In its sample, this clonotype was seen a few times. The CDR3 sequence is CSDEREPAYEQYF. The CDR3 DNA follows: TGCAGTGACGAGCGGGAGCCTGCCTACGAGCAGTACTTC. V gene TRBV20-1 combines with J gene TRBJ2-7; 8 bases line up with TRBD2. Trimming took 7 bases from V and 2 from J; bases not matched to a gene: 7. CDR1 DFQATT and CDR2 SNEGSKA come from the germline V gene (reference sequence). The CDR3 runs to 13 residues.

This clonotype was counted between two and nine times. J is TRBJ2-7 and V is TRBV27, with TRBD1 matching over 8 bases. V lost 8 bases and J lost 0; bases outside the gene matches: 3. This CDR3 is built from 13 residues. Looked up from germline, CDR1 is MNHEY and CDR2 is SMNVEV (reference sequence). The CDR3 protein is CASAGGVSYEQYF. The CDR3 DNA reads as TGTGCCAGCGCAGGGGGCGTCTCCTACGAGCAGTACTTC.

Only a few counts were recorded for this clonotype. V and J are TRBV4-1 and TRBJ2-7, with D possibly TRBD1 on 6 matching bases. V was shortened by 4 bases and J by 0 bases, with 19 bases between the two germline ends. CDR3 size: 17 residues. CDR1 MGHRA and CDR2 YSYEKL come from the germline V gene. CDR3 protein: CASSPGKLRDNSYEQYF. The CDR3 nucleotides are TGCGCCAGCAGCCCAGGAAAACTCCGGGACAACTCCTACGAGCAGTACTTC.

The chain recombines TRBV27 with TRBJ2-7; possibly TRBD1 or TRBD2 for D (5 bases each). The V gene lost 2 bases and the J gene lost 9 bases, with 14 bases spanning the gap. The V gene's germline CDR1 is MNHEY and CDR2 SMNVEV (reference sequence). This CDR3 region has 13 residues. CDR3 coding DNA: TGTGCCAGCAGTTTACTCGGGACGGCCGCGCAGTACTTC. Encoded protein: CASSLLGTAAQYF.

This clonotype was counted a few times. The chain carries TRBV19 and TRBJ2-3; either TRBD1 or TRBD2 may fit D (5 bases each). Trimming took off 7 bases at V and 4 bases at J, with 9 bases between the two ends. From germline, CDR1 is LNHDA and CDR2 SQIVND (reference sequence). The CDR3 runs to 12 residues. In DNA form, the CDR3 reads TGTGCCAGTACAACGGGGCCAGATACGCAGTATTTT. This translates into CASTTGPDTQYF.

V usage is TRBV24-1 and J usage is TRBJ2-5; 8 positions match TRBD2. CDR3 length: 15 residues. J gave up 5 bases and V 1 base, and 5 bases lay outside the gene matches. Germline V gene data show CDR1 as KGHDR and CDR2 as SFDVKD. CDR3 nucleotides: TGTGCCACCAGTGATTTCGGACTAGCTGGGGAGACCCAGTACTTC. This translates into CATSDFGLAGETQYF.

This chain uses TRBV25-1 with TRBJ2-5; D unresolved. The V end was cut by 3 bases, the J end by 5 bases, with 16 bases between. The length of the CDR3 is 15 residues. Looked up from germline, CDR1 is MGHDK and CDR2 is SYGVNS. The CDR3 region is CASSEPFGSGETQYF. The CDR3 DNA reads TGTGCCAGCAGTGAGCCGTTTGGCTCGGGCGAGACCCAGTACTTC.